The entry that follows covers one T cell receptor beta chain sequence. Its target is not known. These data come from a study of long-term antiretroviral therapy in people with HIV. Study-wide results and limits: Comparison with controls showed narrower CDR3 length ranges in HIV repertoires.

Version v3.0 of the immunoSEQ assay ran at survey level. Generated by immunoSEQ multiplex PCR, the TCRdb table keeps only in-frame clones and is missing some. The data hold about 20,000 clones, with about 92% observed a single time. The V gene lost 4 bases and the J gene lost 0 bases, with 11 bases spanning the gap. Germline loops: CDR1 SGHDT, CDR2 YYEEEE. The CDR3 is 15 residues long. The source material was unsorted PBMCs, sampled 4.4 years after starting antiretroviral therapy. The TCR was taken from a woman between 45 and 60 years old with HIV. The chain recombines TRBV5-6 with TRBJ1-5, with D uncertain. The CDR3 region is CASSRAHSSNQPQHF. The CDR3 DNA reads TGTGCCAGCAGCCGGGCTCACTCTAGCAATCAGCCCCAGCATTTT.